Included here is one TCR beta chain sequence, with context. Its recognized antigen is unknown. No quality values exist for individual bases; no much larger clone is one base distant. The data are from a study of blood T cell repertoires in COVID-19 (TCRdb year 2020). The study in broad terms: The collaborator samples originated in the United States, Italy and Spain and spanned the acute and convalescent phases of COVID-19. The prospective study material was composed of cDNA or gDNA derived from T cells, B-cell-depleted T cells, or PBMCs. The dataset comprised deeply sampled blood TCRbeta repertoires from subjects exposed to, actively infected with, or recovered from COVID-19. The repertoires were made available in a free public database intended to serve as a resource for research on the immune response to SARS-CoV-2. The samples were drawn from the first 160 participants of the ongoing ImmuneRACE study and from some 1,300 subjects provided by 6 global collaborators. A de-identified subject ID, COVID-19 status, age in years and sex were almost always included in the sample metadata. Where available, HLA class I and class II types were obtained from metadata supplied by the sample provider rather than from assay-based typing.

The collaborating institutions used their own protocols to collect whole blood in K2EDTA tubes. For TCRbeta analysis, collaborators shipped samples in one of three forms: frozen whole blood, isolated PBMCs, or DNA extracted from either of those sample types. The immunoSEQ Assay, a bias-controlled multiplex PCR, was used to amplify TCRbeta CDR3 regions from genomic DNA. Processing in the source paper ran as follows. The number of nucleated cells in each sample was estimated by amplification of reference gene primers within the assay. To quantify the absolute abundance of each unique TCRbeta CDR3 rearrangement, sequence reads were collapsed and filtered. Productive Simpson clonality was computed per sample as the square root of Simpson's diversity index over productive rearrangements. TCRdb took this table from immuneACCESS and kept in-frame rearrangements with V and J called. Such tables lack part of the clones; where checked against another copy, unresolved V genes explain under half of the gap, and the rest is unexplained. D and trimming were read from the DNA, whereas the V and J calls and clone size are those reported in that table. The sample yields approximately 160,000 clones; about four fifths were counted once. Roughly 9.6% of the sample goes to the ten largest clones.

Findings and caveats that apply to the study as a whole: The quantity of clinical and demographic metadata differed by source and by participant and was supplied without curation.

The CDR3 starts with the cysteine, ends with the phenylalanine, and has 15 residues. Only the CDR3 part of the read is kept: 45 bases, read in frame from the first base. CDR1 and CDR2 are read off the germline V gene (reference sequence) as LGHDT and YNNKEL. The trim is 6 bases for V and 2 bases for J, with a gap of 17 bases between the germline ends. This receptor was obtained from a man in his sixties with active or convalescent COVID-19. The specimen sequenced was peripheral blood. In this chain, TRBV3-1 (or the pseudogene TRBV3-2) is recombined with TRBJ2-7; TRBD1 is perhaps the D gene, given 6 matching bases. Here the CDR3 is given as CASSRTERSPYEQYF. The base sequence is TGTGCCAGCAGTCGGACAGAACGGTCCCCCTACGAGCAGTACTTC.